These T cell receptor beta chains were read from a single sample in a study of T cells in Graves' hyperthyroidism and ophthalmopathy. Each CDR3 protein gets one entry after TCRdb re-called the multiplex PCR reads with MiXCR. This sample carries about 480,000 distinct CDR3 sequences, approximately 25% of them seen once, and the ten largest clones take about 10%. Sequencing was performed on blood. Receptor source: a woman aged 25-40 years with Graves' ophthalmopathy. The CDR3 runs from the conserved cysteine through the conserved F or W. The D gene is left open where the match is weak. Clone size appears in some rows only: once, few, many, or a class for an expanded clone.

v_call	j_call	clone_size	d_call	cdr3_nt	cdr3_aa
TRBV20-1	TRBJ1-1	few	-	TGCAGTGCTAGAAATTCTGAGGGATACACTGAAGCTTTCTTT	CSARNSEGYTEAFF
TRBV6-5	TRBJ1-6	many	-	TGTGCCAGCAGCAACAGGGATTCACCCCTCCACTTT	CASSNRDSPLHF
TRBV25-1	TRBJ1-3	many	TRBD1	TGTGCCAGCAGTGGTTATTGGGACAGGGTCGGAAACACCATATATTTT	CASSGYWDRVGNTIYF
TRBV10-3	TRBJ2-7	many	TRBD1	TGTGCCATCAGTTCCGACACAGGGGGACTCTACCCCTACGAGCAGTACTTC	CAISSDTGGLYPYEQYF
TRBV7-2	TRBJ2-5	many	-	TGTGCCAGCAGCTTAGGCCCAGGCGAGACCCAGTACTTC	CASSLGPGETQYF
TRBV6-5	TRBJ1-1	many	-	TGTGCCAGCAGTTCTGGGACTGCCATGAACACTGAAGCTTTCTTT	CASSSGTAMNTEAFF
TRBV6-5	TRBJ2-7	many	TRBD1	TGTGCCAGCGGCCGGGGACAGAGCTCCTACGAGCAGTACTTC	CASGRGQSSYEQYF
TRBV11-2	TRBJ2-2	-	TRBD2	TGTGCCAGCAGATCACTTAGCGGGGGGGCCGGCGGGGAGCTGTTTTTT	CASRSLSGGAGGELFF
TRBV12-3/TRBV12-4	TRBJ1-5	-	-	TGTGCCAGCAGTTTAGACGGAGAACAGCCCCAGCATTTT	CASSLDGEQPQHF
TRBV11-2	TRBJ1-3	many	TRBD1	TGTGCCAGCAGCCAGACAGGGTTAGGAAACACCATATATTTT	CASSQTGLGNTIYF
TRBV12-3/TRBV12-4	TRBJ2-7	many	-	TGTGCCAGCAGCCAGGCCCCGAGGGAGCAGTACTTC	CASSQAPREQYF
TRBV12-3/TRBV12-4	TRBJ2-5	many	-	TGTGCCAGCAGTTTGAGTTCTAACCAAGAGACCCAGTACTTC	CASSLSSNQETQYF
TRBV20-1	TRBJ1-2	-	-	TGCAGTGCTAGAGTTGGACATAGCTACACCTTC	CSARVGHSYTF
TRBV28	TRBJ1-2	-	-	TGTGCCAGCAGTTCCCCCGCAGGGTACTATGGCTACACCTTC	CASSSPAGYYGYTF
TRBV7-2	TRBJ1-5	many	TRBD1	TGTGCCAGCAGCACGCCAGGGGGGCAGCCCCAGCATTTT	CASSTPGGQPQHF
TRBV7-9	TRBJ2-5	many	-	TGTGCCGAACTTCAGGGGCGTGTCCAGTACTTC	CAELQGRVQYF
TRBV20-1	TRBJ1-5	many	TRBD1	TGCAGTGCTCAAGACAGGGGCGTTGGTCAGCCCCAGCATTTT	CSAQDRGVGQPQHF
TRBV12-3/TRBV12-4	TRBJ1-3	many	-	TGTGCCAGCAGTTTCGACAGTGGAAACACCATATATTTT	CASSFDSGNTIYF
TRBV6-1	TRBJ2-7	few	-	TGTGCCAGCAGTGATCCAGTTAGACGCGAGCAGTACTTC	CASSDPVRREQYF
TRBV7-2	TRBJ1-1	many	-	TGTGCCAGCAGCTTAGTTTCAGGAATGAACACTGAAGCTTTCTTT	CASSLVSGMNTEAFF
TRBV30	TRBJ2-7	many	-	TGTGCCTGGACTGCTGGGGTCAACTACGAGCAGTACTTC	CAWTAGVNYEQYF
TRBV6-2/TRBV6-3	TRBJ1-5	-	-	TGTGCCATAGATGGAGGGGACAATCAGCCCCAGCATTTT	CAIDGGDNQPQHF
TRBV15	TRBJ1-1	-	-	TGTGCCACCAGCCTGGGACCTGAGTACACTGAAGCTTTCTTT	CATSLGPEYTEAFF
TRBV19	TRBJ1-2	many	-	TGTGCCAGTAGTCCCGGCGGAGGTTCCTATGGCTACACCTTC	CASSPGGGSYGYTF
TRBV20-1	TRBJ1-2	many	-	TGCAGTGCTAGCTCTGTGACGGGCGACTATGGCTACACCTTC	CSASSVTGDYGYTF
TRBV19	TRBJ2-7	-	-	TGTGCCAGTAGTATCCGCAGGGGCGAGCAGTACTTC	CASSIRRGEQYF
TRBV6-1	TRBJ2-3	many	-	TGTGCCAGCAGTGAAGCGGGCGGGAAAGATACGCAGTATTTT	CASSEAGGKDTQYF
TRBV12-3/TRBV12-4	TRBJ2-7	-	TRBD2	TGTGCCAGCAGTCCACTACTAGCGGGGGGTTCCTACGAGCAGTACTTC	CASSPLLAGGSYEQYF
TRBV9	TRBJ1-1	many	-	TGTGCCAGCAGCGTAGATCCGGGGGCGCGCACTGAAGCTTTCTTT	CASSVDPGARTEAFF
TRBV7-6	TRBJ1-3	many	-	TGTGCCAACAGCCTTACCACGGTTACAGGAAACACCATATATTTT	CANSLTTVTGNTIYF
TRBV6-2/TRBV6-3	TRBJ1-1	many	-	TGTGCCAGCAGCCCAGGACAGCTACTGAACACTGAAGCTTTCTTT	CASSPGQLLNTEAFF
TRBV6-1	TRBJ2-4	-	-	TGTGCCAGCAGCCGCGCTGGGGGCGACAAAAACATTCAGTACTTC	CASSRAGGDKNIQYF
TRBV28	TRBJ2-7	-	-	TGTGCCAGCAGTGAAAGGGCCGGCTACTACGAGCAGTACTTC	CASSERAGYYEQYF
TRBV12-3/TRBV12-4	TRBJ2-5	many	-	TGTGCCAGCAGGAGGGGGGGAGAGACCCAGTACTTC	CASRRGGETQYF
TRBV20-1	TRBJ1-2	many	-	TGCAGTGCTAGAGATCGACTTGTTTACAGGGAAGAGTCAGTTACTGGAGGCTACACCTTC	CSARDRLVYREESVTGGYTF
TRBV11-2	TRBJ2-3	few	-	TGTGCCAGCAGCTTTAGTGCAGGGGCTGAAGCAGATACGCAGTATTTT	CASSFSAGAEADTQYF
TRBV6-1	TRBJ1-1	many	-	TGTGCCAGCAGGACACCCCAGGGTCGGGGAACTGCTTTCTTT	CASRTPQGRGTAFF
TRBV6-2/TRBV6-3	TRBJ2-7	many	-	TGTGCCAGCAGCCCCCAGACTTTCTACGAGCAGTACTTC	CASSPQTFYEQYF
TRBV20-1	TRBJ1-5	-	-	TGCAGTGCTTTGTCCCTTACGGGCAATCAGCCCCAGCATTTT	CSALSLTGNQPQHF
TRBV7-9	TRBJ2-7	many	-	TGTGCCAGCAGCTTAGAGGACAGCTACGAGCAGTACTTC	CASSLEDSYEQYF
TRBV5-1	TRBJ2-7	few	TRBD1	TGCGCCAGCAGCTGGAGGACAGGGGGGTACGAGCAGTACTTC	CASSWRTGGYEQYF
TRBV27	TRBJ1-2	-	TRBD1	TGTGCCAGCAGCCAAACAGGGGACGTTAACTATGGCTACACCTTC	CASSQTGDVNYGYTF
TRBV6-4	TRBJ2-2	many	TRBD1	TGTGCCAGCAGTAACAGGGGGCTTACCGCGAACACCGGGGAGCTGTTTTTT	CASSNRGLTANTGELFF
TRBV20-1	TRBJ2-5	-	-	TGCAGTGCTATTTTAGGGTTCCAAGAGACCCAGTACTTC	CSAILGFQETQYF
TRBV11-2	TRBJ2-7	many	TRBD2	TGTGCCAGCAGCCCCCGGGCAGCGGGGGTAACCTACGAGCAGTACTTC	CASSPRAAGVTYEQYF
TRBV30	TRBJ2-3	few	TRBD2	TGTGCCTGGAGTCGACTAGCAGCAGATACGCAGTATTTT	CAWSRLAADTQYF
TRBV7-2	TRBJ1-2	-	-	TGTGCCAGCAGCTTAAACCCGGGGTCCTATGGCTACACCTTC	CASSLNPGSYGYTF
TRBV29-1	TRBJ1-2	many	-	TGCAGCGTTACGCCGAGGCTTAACTATGGCTACACCTTC	CSVTPRLNYGYTF
TRBV6-2/TRBV6-3	TRBJ1-3	-	-	TGTGCCGTAACAACCCGGGGCCTGGGACCTCCCTTTGGAAACACCATATATTTT	CAVTTRGLGPPFGNTIYF